This TCR beta chain was profiled in a study of early T cells in non-severe SARS-CoV-2 infection. Study-wide findings and caveats: Private and CD4 specificities were missed by VDJdb matching, skewed to anti-spike CD8.

Each CDR3 protein gets one entry after TCRdb re-called the 5' RACE reads with MiXCR. The repertoire holds over 50,000 distinct CDR3 sequences, about 7.7% seen once, with approximately 10% in the top ten. This clonotype was counted a few times. Its specificity is not known. This CDR3 contains 19 residues. Germline-derived CDR1 and CDR2 are LGHNA and YSLEER. The V gene end was trimmed by 1 base and the J gene end by 3 bases; junction bases not matched to a gene: 13. Material: whole blood, obtained at baseline. The clonotype was recovered from an adult who was a healthcare worker with PCR-confirmed SARS-CoV-2 infection or an uninfected control (not recorded which). V is TRBV4-3 and J is TRBJ2-1, with 9 bases fitting TRBD1. The CDR3 sequence is CASSQAGTGFTKSYNEQFF. Written as DNA, the CDR3 is TGCGCCAGCAGCCAAGCCGGGACAGGGTTTACAAAGAGCTACAATGAGCAGTTCTTC.